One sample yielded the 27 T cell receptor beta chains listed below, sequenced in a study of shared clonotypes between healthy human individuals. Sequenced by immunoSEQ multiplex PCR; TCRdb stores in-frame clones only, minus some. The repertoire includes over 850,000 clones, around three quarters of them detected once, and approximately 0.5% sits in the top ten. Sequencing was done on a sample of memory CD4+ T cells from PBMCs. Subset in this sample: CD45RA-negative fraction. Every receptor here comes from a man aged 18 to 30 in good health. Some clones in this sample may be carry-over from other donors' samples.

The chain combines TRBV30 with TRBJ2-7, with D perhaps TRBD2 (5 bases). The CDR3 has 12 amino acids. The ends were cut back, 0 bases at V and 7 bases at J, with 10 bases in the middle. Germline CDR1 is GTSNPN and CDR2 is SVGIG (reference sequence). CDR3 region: CAWSVLWREQYF. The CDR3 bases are TGTGCCTGGAGTGTACTATGGAGGGAGCAGTACTTC.

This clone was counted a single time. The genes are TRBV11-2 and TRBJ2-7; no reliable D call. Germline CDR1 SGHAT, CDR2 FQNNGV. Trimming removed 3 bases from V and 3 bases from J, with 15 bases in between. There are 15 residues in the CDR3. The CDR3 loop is CASSLGRLKVYEQYF. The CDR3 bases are TGTGCCAGCAGCTTGGGTCGGCTAAAGGTCTACGAGCAGTACTTC.

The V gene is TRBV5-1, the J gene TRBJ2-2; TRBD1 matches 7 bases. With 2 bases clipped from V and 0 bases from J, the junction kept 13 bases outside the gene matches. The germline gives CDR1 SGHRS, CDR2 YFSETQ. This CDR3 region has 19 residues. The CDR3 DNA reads TGCGCCAGCAGCTTCTCGGCAAGGGGGCCTATTCCGAACACCGGGGAGCTGTTTTTT. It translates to CASSFSARGPIPNTGELFF. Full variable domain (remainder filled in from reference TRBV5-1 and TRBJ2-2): KAGVTQTPRYLIKTRGQQVTLSCSPISGHRSVSWYQQTPGQGLQFLFEYFSETQRNKGNFPGRFSGRQFSNSRSEMNVSTLELGDSALYLCASSFSARGPIPNTGELFFGEGSRLTVL.

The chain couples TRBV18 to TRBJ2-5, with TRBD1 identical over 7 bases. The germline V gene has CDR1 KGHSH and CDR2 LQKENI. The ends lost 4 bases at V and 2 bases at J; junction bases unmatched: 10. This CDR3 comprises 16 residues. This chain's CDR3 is CASSRGQPKLQETQYF. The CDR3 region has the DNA TGTGCCAGCTCACGGGGACAGCCAAAACTTCAAGAGACCCAGTACTTC. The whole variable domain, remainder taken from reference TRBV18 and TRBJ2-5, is NAGVMQNPRHLVRRRGQEARLRCSPMKGHSHVYWYRQLPEEGLKFMVYLQKENIIDESGMPKERFSAEFPKEGPSILRIQQVVRGDSAAYFCASSRGQPKLQETQYFGPGTRLLVL.

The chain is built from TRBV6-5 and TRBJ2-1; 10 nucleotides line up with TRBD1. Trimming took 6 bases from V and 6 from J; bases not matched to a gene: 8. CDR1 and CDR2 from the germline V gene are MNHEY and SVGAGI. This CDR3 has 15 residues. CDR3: CASRIPGQGTNEQFF. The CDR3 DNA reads TGTGCCAGCAGGATCCCGGGACAGGGGACCAATGAGCAGTTCTTC.

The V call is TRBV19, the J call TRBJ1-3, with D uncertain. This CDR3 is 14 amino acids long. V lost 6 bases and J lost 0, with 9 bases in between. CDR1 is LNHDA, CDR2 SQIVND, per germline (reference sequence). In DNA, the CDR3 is TGTGCCAGTAGCCGTACAGACTCTGGAAACACCATATATTTT. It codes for CASSRTDSGNTIYF.

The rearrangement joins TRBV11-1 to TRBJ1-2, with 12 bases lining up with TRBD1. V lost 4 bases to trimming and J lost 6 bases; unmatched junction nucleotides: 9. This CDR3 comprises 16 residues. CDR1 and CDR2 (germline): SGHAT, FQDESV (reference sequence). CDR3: CASSSGTGGFLDGYTF. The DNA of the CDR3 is TGTGCCAGCAGCTCCGGGACAGGGGGCTTTTTAGATGGCTACACCTTC.

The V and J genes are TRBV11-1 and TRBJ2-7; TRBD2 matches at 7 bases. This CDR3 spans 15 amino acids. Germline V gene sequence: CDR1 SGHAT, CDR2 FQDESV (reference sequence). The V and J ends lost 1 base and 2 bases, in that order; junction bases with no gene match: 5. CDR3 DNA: TGTGCCAGCAGCTTAGGGGCTAGCGGAACCTACGAGCAGTACTTC. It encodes CASSLGASGTYEQYF.

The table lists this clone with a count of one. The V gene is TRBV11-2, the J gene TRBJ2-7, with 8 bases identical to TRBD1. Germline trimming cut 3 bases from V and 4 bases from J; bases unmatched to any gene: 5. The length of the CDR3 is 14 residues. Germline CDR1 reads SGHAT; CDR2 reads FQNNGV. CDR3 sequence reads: CASSLAGGYYEQYF. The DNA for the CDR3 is TGTGCCAGCAGCTTGGCAGGGGGCTATTACGAGCAGTACTTC.

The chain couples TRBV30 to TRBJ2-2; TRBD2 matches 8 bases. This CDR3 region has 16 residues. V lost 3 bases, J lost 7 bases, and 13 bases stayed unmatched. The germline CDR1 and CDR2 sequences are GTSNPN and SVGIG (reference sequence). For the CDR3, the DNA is TGTGCCTGGAGCCCCCGTGGCGGGAGGTCCGACGGGGAGCTGTTTTTT. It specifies CAWSPRGGRSDGELFF.

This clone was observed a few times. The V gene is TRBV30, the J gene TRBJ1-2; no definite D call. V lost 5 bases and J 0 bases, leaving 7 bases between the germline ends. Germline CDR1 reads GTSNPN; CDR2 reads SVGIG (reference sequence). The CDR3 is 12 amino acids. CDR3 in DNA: TGTGCCTGGTCTGAGACTAACTATGGCTACACCTTC. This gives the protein CAWSETNYGYTF.

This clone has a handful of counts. The CDR3 sequence: CASSVRRDSHEAFF. The CDR3 DNA follows: TGTGCCAGCAGCGTAAGACGGGACAGTCATGAAGCTTTCTTT. J is TRBJ1-1 and V is TRBV9; 7 positions agree with TRBD1. This CDR3 region has 14 residues. The ends lost 1 base at V and 7 bases at J; junction bases unmatched: 7. CDR1 and CDR2 (germline): SGDLS, YYNGEE. The complete variable domain, with remaining parts taken from reference TRBV9 and TRBJ1-1, reads DSGVTQTPKHLITATGQRVTLRCSPRSGDLSVYWYQQSLDQGLQFLIQYYNGEERAKGNILERFSAQQFPDLHSELNLSSLELGDSALYFCASSVRRDSHEAFFGQGTRLTVV.

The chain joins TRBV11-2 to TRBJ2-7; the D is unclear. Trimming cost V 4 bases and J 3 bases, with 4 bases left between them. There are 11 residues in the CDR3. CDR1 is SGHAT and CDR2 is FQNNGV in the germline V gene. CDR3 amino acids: CASSWYYEQYF. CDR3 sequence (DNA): TGTGCCAGCAGCTGGTACTACGAGCAGTACTTC.

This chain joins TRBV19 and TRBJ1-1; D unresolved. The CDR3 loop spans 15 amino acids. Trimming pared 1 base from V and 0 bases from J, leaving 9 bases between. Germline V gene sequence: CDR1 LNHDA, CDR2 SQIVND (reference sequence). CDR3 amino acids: CASSIAPQMNTEAFF. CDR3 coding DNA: TGTGCCAGTAGTATAGCCCCACAAATGAACACTGAAGCTTTCTTT.

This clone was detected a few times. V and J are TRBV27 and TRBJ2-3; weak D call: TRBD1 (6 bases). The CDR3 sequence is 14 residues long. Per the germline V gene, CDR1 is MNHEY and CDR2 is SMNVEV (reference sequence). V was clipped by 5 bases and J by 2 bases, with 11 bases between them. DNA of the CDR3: TGTGCCAGCAGTCCAGGGGATCTCACAGATACGCAGTATTTT. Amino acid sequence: CASSPGDLTDTQYF.

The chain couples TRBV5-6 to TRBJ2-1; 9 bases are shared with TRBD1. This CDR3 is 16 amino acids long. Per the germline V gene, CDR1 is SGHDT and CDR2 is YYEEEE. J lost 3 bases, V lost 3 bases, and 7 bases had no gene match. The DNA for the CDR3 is TGTGCCAGCAGCTCCCCCGGGACAGGGTACTACAATGAGCAGTTCTTC. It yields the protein CASSSPGTGYYNEQFF. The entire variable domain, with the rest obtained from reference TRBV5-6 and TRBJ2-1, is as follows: DAGVTQSPTHLIKTRGQQVTLRCSPKSGHDTVSWYQQALGQGPQFIFQYYEEEERQRGNFPDRFSGHQFPNYSSELNVNALLLGDSALYLCASSSPGTGYYNEQFFGPGTRLTVL.

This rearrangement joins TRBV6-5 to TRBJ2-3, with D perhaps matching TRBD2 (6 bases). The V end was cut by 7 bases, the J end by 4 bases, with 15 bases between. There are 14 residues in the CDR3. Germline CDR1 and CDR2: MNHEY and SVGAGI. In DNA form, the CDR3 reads TGTGCCAGCACGCCAGGGTGGGACTCAGATACGCAGTATTTT. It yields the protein CASTPGWDSDTQYF.

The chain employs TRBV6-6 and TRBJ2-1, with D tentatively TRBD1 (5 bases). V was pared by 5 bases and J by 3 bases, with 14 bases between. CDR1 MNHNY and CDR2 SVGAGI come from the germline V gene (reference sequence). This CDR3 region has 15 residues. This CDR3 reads CASSRRQQVYNEQFF. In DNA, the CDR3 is TGTGCCAGCAGTAGACGACAGCAAGTCTACAATGAGCAGTTCTTC.

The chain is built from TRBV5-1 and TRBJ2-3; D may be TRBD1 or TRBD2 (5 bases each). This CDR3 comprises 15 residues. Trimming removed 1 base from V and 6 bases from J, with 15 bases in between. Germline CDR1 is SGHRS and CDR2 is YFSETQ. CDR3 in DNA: TGCGCCAGCAGCTTGTTCGGGACGAGCGAGGATACGCAGTATTTT. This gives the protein CASSLFGTSEDTQYF.

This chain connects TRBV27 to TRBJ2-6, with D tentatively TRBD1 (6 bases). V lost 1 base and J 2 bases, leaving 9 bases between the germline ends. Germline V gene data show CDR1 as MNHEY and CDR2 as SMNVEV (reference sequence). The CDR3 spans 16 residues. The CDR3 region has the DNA TGTGCCAGCAGTTTATGGTCAGGGGCTGGGGCCAACGTCCTGACTTTC. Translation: CASSLWSGAGANVLTF.

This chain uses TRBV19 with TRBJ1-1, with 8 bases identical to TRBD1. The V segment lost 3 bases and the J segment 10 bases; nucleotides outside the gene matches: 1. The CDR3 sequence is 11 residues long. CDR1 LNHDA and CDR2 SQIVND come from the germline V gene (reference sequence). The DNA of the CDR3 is TGTGCCAGTAGTATTCAGGGGGCAGCTTTCTTT. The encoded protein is CASSIQGAAFF.

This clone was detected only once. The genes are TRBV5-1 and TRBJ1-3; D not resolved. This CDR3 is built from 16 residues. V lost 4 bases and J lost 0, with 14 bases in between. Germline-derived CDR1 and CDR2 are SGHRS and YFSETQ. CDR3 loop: CASSPLTPDSGNTIYF. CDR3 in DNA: TGCGCCAGCAGCCCCCTAACCCCAGACTCTGGAAACACCATATATTTT.

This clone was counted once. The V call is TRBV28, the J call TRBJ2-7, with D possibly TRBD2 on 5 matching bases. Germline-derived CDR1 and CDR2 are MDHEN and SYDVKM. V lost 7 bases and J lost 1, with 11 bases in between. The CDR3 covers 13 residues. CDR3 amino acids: CASTGGRSYEQYF. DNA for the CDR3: TGTGCCAGCACGGGCGGGCGGTCCTACGAGCAGTACTTC. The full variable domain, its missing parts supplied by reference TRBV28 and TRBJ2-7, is DVKVTQSSRYLVKRTGEKVFLECVQDMDHENMFWYRQDPGLGLRLIYFSYDVKMKEKGDIPEGYSVSREKKERFSLILESASTNQTSMYLCASTGGRSYEQYFGPGTRLTVT.

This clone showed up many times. The CDR3 sequence: CASSVQGGYQPQHF. The CDR3 nucleotides read TGTGCCAGCAGTGTACAGGGAGGTTATCAGCCCCAGCATTTT. The rearrangement uses TRBV2 and TRBJ1-5; D might be TRBD1 (6 bases). V dropped 4 bases and J dropped 5 bases, with 12 bases sitting between them. Germline CDR1 is SNHLY and CDR2 is FYNNEI. The CDR3 loop spans 14 amino acids.

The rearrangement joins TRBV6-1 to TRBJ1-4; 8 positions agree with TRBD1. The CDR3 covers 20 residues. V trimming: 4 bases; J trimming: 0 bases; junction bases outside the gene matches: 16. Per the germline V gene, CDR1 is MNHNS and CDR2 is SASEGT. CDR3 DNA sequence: TGTGCCAGCAGTGGCCCCTTCGACAGGGGACCCCTAGCAACTAATGAAAAACTGTTTTTT. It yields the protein CASSGPFDRGPLATNEKLFF.

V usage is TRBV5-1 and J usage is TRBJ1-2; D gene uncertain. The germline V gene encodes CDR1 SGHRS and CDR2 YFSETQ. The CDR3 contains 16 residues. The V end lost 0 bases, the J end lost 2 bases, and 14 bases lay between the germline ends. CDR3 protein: CASSLEDGRTNYGYTF. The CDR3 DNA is TGCGCCAGCAGCTTGGAAGACGGAAGAACAAACTATGGCTACACCTTC.

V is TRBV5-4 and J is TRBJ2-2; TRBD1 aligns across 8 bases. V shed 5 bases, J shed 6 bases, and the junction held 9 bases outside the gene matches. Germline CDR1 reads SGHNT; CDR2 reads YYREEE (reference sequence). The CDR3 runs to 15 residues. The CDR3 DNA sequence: TGTGCCAGCAGATTGACAGGGGCTGGGTCCGGGGAGCTGTTTTTT. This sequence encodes CASRLTGAGSGELFF.